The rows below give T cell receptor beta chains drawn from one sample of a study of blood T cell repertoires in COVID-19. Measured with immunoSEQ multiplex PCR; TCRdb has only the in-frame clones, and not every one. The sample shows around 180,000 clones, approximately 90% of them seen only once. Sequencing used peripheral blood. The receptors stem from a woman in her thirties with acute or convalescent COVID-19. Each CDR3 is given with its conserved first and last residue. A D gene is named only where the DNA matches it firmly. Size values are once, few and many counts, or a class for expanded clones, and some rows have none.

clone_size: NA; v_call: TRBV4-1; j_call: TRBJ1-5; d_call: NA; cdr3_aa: CASSQGTASNQPQHF; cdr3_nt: TGCGCCAGCAGCCAAGGGACAGCTTCCAATCAGCCCCAGCATTTT
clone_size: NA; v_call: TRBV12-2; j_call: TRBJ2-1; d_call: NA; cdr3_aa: CASRSFDEQFF; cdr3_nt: TGTGCAAGTCGCTCCTTCGATGAGCAGTTCTTC
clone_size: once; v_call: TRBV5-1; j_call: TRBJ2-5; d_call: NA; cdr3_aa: CASSLDWGGTQYF; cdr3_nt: TGCGCCAGCAGCTTGGACTGGGGAGGGACCCAGTACTTC
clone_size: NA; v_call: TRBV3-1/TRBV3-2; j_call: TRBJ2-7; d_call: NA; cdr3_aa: CASSQGTHLGEQYF; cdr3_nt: TGTGCCAGCAGCCAAGGGACTCACCTAGGGGAGCAGTACTTC
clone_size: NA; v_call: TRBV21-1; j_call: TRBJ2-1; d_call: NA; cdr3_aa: CASPGLGQVNNEQFF; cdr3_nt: TGTGCCAGCCCGGGGTTGGGTCAGGTAAACAATGAGCAGTTCTTC
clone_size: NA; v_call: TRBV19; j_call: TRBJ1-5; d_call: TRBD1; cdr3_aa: CASSLRQGGNQPQHF; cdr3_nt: TGTGCCAGTAGTCTTCGACAGGGAGGCAATCAGCCCCAGCATTTT
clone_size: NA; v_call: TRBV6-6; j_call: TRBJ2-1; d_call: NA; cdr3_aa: CASSLGLPYEQFF; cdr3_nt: TGTGCCAGCAGCCTCGGACTACCGTATGAGCAGTTCTTC
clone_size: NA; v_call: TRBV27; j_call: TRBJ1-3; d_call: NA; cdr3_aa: CASSKGIGEATIYF; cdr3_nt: TGTGCCAGCAGTAAAGGGATCGGGGAGGCCACCATATATTTT
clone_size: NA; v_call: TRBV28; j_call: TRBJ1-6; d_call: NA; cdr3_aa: CASSFSGGSYNSPLHF; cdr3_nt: TGTGCCAGCAGTTTTTCGGGGGGCTCCTATAATTCACCCCTCCACTTT
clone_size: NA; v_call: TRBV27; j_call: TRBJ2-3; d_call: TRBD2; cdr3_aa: CASSLWTSGSANTQYF; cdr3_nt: TGTGCCAGCAGTTTATGGACTAGCGGGAGTGCGAATACGCAGTATTTT
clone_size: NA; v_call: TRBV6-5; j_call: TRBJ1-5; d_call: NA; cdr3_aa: CASGGYQPQHF; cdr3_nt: TGTGCCAGCGGGGGCTATCAGCCCCAGCATTTT
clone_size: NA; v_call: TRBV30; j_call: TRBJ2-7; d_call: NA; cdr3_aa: CAWSVAGPYEQYF; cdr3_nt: TGTGCCTGGAGTGTGGCGGGACCCTACGAGCAGTACTTC
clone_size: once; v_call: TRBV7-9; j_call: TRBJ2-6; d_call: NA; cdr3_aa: CASSFEYTNSGANVLTF; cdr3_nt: TGTGCCAGCAGCTTCGAGTATACCAACTCTGGGGCCAACGTCCTGACTTTC
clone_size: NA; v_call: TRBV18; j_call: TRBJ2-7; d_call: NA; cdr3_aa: CASSPTRNEDEQYF; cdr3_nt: TGTGCCAGCTCCCCGACTAGAAATGAGGACGAGCAGTACTTC
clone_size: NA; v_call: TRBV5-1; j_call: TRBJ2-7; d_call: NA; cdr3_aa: CASSFAVGPSYEQYF; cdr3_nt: TGCGCCAGCAGCTTCGCGGTAGGTCCCTCCTACGAGCAGTACTTC
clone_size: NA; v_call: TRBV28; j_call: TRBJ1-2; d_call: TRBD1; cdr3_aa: CASSLMGSGQGGYGYTF; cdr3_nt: TGTGCCAGCAGTTTAATGGGTTCGGGTCAGGGGGGTTATGGCTACACCTTC
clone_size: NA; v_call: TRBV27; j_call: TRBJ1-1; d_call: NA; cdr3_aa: CASSLAGVKFTEAFF; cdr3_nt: TGTGCCAGCAGTTTAGCAGGGGTGAAATTTACTGAAGCTTTCTTT
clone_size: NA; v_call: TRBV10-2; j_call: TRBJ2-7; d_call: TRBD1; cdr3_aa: CASSAGQGDTYEQYF; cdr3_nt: TGCGCCAGCAGTGCGGGTCAGGGGGATACCTACGAGCAGTACTTC
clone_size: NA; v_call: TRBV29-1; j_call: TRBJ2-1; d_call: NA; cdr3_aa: CSVSGLQYNEQFF; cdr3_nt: TGCAGCGTTTCGGGACTCCAATACAATGAGCAGTTCTTC
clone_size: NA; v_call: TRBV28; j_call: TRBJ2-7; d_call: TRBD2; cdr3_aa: CASSSGTTSYEQYF; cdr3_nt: TGTGCCAGCAGTTCGGGGACTACCTCCTACGAGCAGTACTTC
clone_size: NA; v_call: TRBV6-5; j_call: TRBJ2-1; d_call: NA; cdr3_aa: CASSYQASTYNEQFF; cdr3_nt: TGTGCCAGCAGTTATCAGGCATCTACCTACAATGAGCAGTTCTTC
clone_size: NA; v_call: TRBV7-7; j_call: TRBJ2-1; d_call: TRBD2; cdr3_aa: CASSLGEFSGRAHEQFF; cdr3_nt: TGTGCTAGCAGCTTGGGGGAGTTTAGCGGGAGGGCCCATGAGCAGTTCTTC
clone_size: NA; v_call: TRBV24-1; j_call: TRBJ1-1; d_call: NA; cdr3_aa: CATSDVSGEAFF; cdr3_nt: TGTGCCACCAGTGATGTCAGCGGTGAAGCTTTCTTT
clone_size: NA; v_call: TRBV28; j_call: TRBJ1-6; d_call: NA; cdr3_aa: CASSLGGVEGRVTPLHF; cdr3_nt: TGTGCCAGCAGTTTAGGAGGGGTTGAGGGCAGGGTGACACCCCTCCACTTT
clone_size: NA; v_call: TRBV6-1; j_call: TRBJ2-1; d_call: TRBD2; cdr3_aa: CASSEGLAGALGQFF; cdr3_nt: TGTGCCAGCAGTGAGGGACTAGCGGGAGCTTTGGGGCAGTTCTTC
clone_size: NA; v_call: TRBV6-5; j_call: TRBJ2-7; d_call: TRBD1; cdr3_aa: CATGTGVGEQYF; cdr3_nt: TGTGCCACCGGGACAGGGGTGGGGGAGCAGTACTTC
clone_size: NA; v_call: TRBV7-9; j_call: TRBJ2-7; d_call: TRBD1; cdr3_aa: CASGTVSYEQYF; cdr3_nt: TGTGCCAGCGGGACAGTATCCTACGAGCAGTACTTC
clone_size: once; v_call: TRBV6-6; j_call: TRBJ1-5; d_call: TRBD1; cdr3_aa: CASGRPGQGNQPQHF; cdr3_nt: TGTGCCAGCGGCCGACCGGGACAGGGGAATCAGCCCCAGCATTTT